The source of this T cell receptor beta chain is a study of blood T cell repertoires in COVID-19. Only in-frame clones appear in the TCRdb table, and some are missing; sequencing was by immunoSEQ multiplex PCR. The sample includes 150,000 to 250,000 clones, 70% to 85% of them seen just once. This TCR derives from a human donor with acute or convalescent COVID-19. The donor label of this sample is uncertain. Material: peripheral blood.

CDR3 in amino acids: CASSFRPDRPQETQYF. The CDR3 coding sequence is TGTGCCAGCAGTTTTCGCCCCGACAGGCCTCAAGAGACCCAGTACTTC. The chain joins TRBV6-5 to TRBJ2-5, with a tentative D call TRBD1 (6 bases). The germline CDR1 and CDR2 sequences are MNHEY and SVGAGI. The CDR3 extends over 16 amino acids. With 4 bases removed from V and 2 bases from J, the gap between germline ends came to 17 bases.